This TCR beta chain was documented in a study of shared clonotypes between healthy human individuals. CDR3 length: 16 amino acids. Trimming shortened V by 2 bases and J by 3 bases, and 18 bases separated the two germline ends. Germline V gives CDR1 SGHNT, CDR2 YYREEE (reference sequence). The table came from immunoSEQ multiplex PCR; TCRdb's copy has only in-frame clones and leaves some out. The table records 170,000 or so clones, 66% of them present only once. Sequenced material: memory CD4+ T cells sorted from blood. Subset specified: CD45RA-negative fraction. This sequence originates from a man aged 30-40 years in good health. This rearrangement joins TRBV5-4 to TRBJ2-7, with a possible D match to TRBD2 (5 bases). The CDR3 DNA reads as TGTGCCAGCAGCTTTGCGACCGGGATGAAGAACTACGAGCAGTACTTC. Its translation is CASSFATGMKNYEQYF. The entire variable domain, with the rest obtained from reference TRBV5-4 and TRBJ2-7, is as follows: ETGVTQSPTHLIKTRGQQVTLRCSSQSGHNTVSWYQQALGQGPQFIFQYYREEENGRGNFPPRFSGLQFPNYSSELNVNALELDDSALYLCASSFATGMKNYEQYFGPGTRLTVT.